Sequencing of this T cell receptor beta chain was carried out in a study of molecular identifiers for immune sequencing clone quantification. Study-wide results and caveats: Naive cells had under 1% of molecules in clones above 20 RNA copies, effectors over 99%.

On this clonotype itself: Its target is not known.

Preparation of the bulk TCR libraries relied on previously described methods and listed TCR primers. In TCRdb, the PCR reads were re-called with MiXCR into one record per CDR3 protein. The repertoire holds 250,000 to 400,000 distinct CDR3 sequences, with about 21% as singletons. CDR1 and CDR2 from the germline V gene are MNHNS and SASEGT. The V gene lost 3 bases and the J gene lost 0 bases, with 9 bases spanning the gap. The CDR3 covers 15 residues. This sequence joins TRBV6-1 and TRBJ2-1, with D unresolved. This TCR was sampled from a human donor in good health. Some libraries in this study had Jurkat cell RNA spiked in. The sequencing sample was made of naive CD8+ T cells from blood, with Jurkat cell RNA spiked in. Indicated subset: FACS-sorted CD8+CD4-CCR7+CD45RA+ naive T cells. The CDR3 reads CASSELLRSYNEQFF. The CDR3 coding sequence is TGTGCCAGCAGTGAGCTACTCCGCTCCTACAATGAGCAGTTCTTC.